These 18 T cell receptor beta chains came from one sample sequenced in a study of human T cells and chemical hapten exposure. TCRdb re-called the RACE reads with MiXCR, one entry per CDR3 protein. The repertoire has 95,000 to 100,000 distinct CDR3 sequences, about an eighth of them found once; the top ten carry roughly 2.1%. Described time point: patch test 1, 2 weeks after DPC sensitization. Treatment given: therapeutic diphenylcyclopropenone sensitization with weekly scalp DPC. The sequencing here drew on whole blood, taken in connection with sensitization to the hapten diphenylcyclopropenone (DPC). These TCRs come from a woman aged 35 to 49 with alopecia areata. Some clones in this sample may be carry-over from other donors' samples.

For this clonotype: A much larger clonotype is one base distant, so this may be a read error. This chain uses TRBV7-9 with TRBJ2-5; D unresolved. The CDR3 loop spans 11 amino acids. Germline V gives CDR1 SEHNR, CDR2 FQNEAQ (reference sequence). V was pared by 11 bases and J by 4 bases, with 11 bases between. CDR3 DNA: TGTGCCGGCACCACTGCAGAGACCCAGTACTTC. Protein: CAGTTAETQYF. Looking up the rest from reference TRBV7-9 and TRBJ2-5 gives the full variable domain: DTGVSQNPRHKITKRGQNVTFRCDPISEHNRLYWYRQTLGQGPEFLTYFQNEAQLEKSRLLSDRFSAERPKGSFSTLEIQRTEQGDSAMYLCAGTTAETQYFGPGTRLLVL.

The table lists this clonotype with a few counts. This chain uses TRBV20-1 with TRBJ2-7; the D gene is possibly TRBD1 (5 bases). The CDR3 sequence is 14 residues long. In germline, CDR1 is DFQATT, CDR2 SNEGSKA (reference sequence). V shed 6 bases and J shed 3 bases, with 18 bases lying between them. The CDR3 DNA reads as TGCAGTGCCCCAGTCCCCGCCAGGGTCTACGAGCAGTACTTC. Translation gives CSAPVPARVYEQYF.

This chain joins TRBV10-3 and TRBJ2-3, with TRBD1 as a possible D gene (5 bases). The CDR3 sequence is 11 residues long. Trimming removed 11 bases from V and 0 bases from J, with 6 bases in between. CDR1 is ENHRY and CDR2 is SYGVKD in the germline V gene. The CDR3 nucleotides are TGTGCCGGGGCGAGCACAGATACGCAGTATTTT. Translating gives CAGASTDTQYF.

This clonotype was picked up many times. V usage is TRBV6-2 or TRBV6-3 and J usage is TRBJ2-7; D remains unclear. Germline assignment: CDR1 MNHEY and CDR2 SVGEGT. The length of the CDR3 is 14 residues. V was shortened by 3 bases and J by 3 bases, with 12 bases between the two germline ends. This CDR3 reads CASSYDGVVYEQYF. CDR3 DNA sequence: TGTGCCAGCAGTTATGACGGAGTAGTCTACGAGCAGTACTTC.

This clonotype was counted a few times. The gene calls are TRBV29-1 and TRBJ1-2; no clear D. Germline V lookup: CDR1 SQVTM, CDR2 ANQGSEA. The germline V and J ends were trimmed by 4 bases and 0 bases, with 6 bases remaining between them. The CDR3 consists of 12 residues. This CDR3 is CSVADANYGYTF. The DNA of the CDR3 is TGCAGCGTTGCCGATGCTAACTATGGCTACACCTTC.

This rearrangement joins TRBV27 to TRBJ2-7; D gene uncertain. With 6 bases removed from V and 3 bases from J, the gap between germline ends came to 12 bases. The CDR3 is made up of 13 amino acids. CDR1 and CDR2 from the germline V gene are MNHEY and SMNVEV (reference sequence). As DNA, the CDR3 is TGTGCCAGCAGGAGTCCTCTGCGCTACGAGCAGTACTTC. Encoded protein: CASRSPLRYEQYF.

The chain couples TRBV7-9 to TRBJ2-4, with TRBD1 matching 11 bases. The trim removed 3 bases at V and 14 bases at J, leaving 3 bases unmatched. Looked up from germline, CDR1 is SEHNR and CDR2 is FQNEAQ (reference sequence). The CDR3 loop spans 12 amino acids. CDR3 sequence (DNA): TGTGCCAGCAGCTTCGAGGGACAGGGGGAGTACTTC. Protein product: CASSFEGQGEYF.

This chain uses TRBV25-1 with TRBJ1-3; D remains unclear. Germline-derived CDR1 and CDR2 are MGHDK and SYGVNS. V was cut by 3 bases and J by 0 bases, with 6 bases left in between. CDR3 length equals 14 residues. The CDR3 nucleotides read TGTGCCAGCAGTGACTCGAGCTCTGGAAACACCATATATTTT. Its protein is CASSDSSSGNTIYF.

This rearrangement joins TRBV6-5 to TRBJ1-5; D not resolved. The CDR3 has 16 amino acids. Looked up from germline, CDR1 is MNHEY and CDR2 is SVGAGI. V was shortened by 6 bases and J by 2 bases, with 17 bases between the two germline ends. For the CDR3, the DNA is TGTGCCAGCAGGCCCGAACGAGGAAGGGGCAATCAGCCCCAGCATTTT. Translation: CASRPERGRGNQPQHF.

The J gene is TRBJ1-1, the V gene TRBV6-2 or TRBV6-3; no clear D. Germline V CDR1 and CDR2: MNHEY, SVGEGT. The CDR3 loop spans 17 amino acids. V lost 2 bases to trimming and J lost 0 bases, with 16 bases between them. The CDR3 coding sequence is TGTGCCAGCAGTTACCCGGGTGTAGTCAGAATGAACACTGAAGCTTTCTTT. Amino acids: CASSYPGVVRMNTEAFF.

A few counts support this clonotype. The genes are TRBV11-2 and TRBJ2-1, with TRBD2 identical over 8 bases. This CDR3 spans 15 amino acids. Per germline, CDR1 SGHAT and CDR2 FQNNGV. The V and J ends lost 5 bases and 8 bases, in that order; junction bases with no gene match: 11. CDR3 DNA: TGTGCCAGCAGCCAAAGAAATAGCGGGACCGATGAGCAGTTCTTC. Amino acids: CASSQRNSGTDEQFF.

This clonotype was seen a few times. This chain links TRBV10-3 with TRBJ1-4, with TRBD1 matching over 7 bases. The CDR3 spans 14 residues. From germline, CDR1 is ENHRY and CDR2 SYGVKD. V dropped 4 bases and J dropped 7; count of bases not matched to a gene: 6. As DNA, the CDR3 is TGTGCCATCAGTGGTCAGGGGGTAGCTGAAAAACTGTTTTTT. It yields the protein CAISGQGVAEKLFF.

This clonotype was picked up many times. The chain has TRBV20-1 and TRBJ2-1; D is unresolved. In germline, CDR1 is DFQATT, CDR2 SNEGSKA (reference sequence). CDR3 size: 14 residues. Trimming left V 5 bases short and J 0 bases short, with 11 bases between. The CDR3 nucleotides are TGCAGTGCTTTCTCTCAGAGCTCCTACAATGAGCAGTTCTTC. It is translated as CSAFSQSSYNEQFF.

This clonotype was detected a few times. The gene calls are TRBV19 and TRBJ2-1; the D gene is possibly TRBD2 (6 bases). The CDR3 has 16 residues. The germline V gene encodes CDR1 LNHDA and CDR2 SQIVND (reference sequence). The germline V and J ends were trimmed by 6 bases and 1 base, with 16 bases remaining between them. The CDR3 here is CASRGGADGSYNEQFF. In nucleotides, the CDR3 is TGTGCCAGTAGGGGGGGAGCGGACGGGTCCTACAATGAGCAGTTCTTC.

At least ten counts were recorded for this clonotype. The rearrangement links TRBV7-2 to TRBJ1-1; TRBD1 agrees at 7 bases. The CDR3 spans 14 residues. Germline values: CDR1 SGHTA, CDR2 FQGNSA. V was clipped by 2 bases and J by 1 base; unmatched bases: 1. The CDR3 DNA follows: TGTGCCAGCAGCTTACAGGGGGGGAACACTGAAGCTTTCTTT. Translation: CASSLQGGNTEAFF. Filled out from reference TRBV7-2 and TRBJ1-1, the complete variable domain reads GAGVSQSPSNKVTEKGKDVELRCDPISGHTALYWYRQSLGQGLEFLIYFQGNSAPDKSGLPSDRFSAERTGGSVSTLTIQRTQQEDSAVYLCASSLQGGNTEAFFGQGTRLTVV.

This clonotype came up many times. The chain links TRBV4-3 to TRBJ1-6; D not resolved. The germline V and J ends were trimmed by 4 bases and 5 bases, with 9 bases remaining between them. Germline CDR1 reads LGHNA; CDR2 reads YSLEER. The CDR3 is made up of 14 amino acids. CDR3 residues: CASSLRRDNSPLHF. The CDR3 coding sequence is TGCGCCAGCAGCCTCCGCCGGGATAATTCACCCCTCCACTTT.

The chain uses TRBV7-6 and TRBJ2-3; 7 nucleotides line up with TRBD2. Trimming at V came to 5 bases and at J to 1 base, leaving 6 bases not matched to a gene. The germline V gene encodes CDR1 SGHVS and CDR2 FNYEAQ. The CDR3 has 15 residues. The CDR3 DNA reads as TGTGCCAGCAGCCTTGGGGGAGGGGGCACAGATACGCAGTATTTT. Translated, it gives CASSLGGGGTDTQYF. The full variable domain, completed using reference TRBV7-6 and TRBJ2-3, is GAGVSQSPRYKVTKRGQDVALRCDPISGHVSLYWYRQALGQGPEFLTYFNYEAQQDKSGLPNDRFSAERPEGSISTLTIQRTEQRDSAMYRCASSLGGGGTDTQYFGPGTRLTVL.

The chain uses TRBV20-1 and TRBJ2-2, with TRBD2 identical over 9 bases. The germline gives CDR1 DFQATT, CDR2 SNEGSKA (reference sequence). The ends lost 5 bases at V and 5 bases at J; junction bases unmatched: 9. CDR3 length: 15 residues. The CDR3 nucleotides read TGCAGTGCTCTCAATAGCGGGAGACGGACCGGGGAGCTGTTTTTT. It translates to CSALNSGRRTGELFF.